This passage covers 6 T cell receptor beta chains from one sample sequenced in a study of shared clonotypes between healthy human individuals (dated by TCRdb to the early 2020s). For the CD8 naive samples, CD45RO-negative cells were positively selected for CCR7, yielding a CD45RA+CCR7+ population from which TemRA cells were excluded. The library was prepared using the immunoSEQ multiplex PCR assay. The clones in this table, taken by TCRdb from immuneACCESS, are in-frame only. Not every clone is retained; where verified, under half of the shortfall comes from an unresolved V gene, and the cause of the rest is unknown. The sample includes fewer than 850,000 clones, with just over 95% observed a single time. Of the sample, about 0.25% is held by the ten largest clones. The material sequenced was naive CD8+ T cells sorted from blood. Read against the paper, the sample's cell subset or site label means: CD45RA+CCR7+. These receptors were taken from a man under 40 in good health.

The rearrangement joins TRBV15 to TRBJ2-7; D may be TRBD1 (5 bases). In germline, CDR1 is LNHNV, CDR2 YYDKDF (reference sequence). Trimming cost V 0 bases and J 4 bases, with 13 bases left between them. The CDR3 totals 15 residues. This chain's CDR3 is CATSRESGRAYEQYF. The CDR3, as DNA: TGTGCCACCAGCAGAGAGTCAGGGCGAGCTTACGAGCAGTACTTC.

The rearrangement links TRBV19 to TRBJ2-5; the match to TRBD1 covers 12 bases. From germline, CDR1 is LNHDA and CDR2 SQIVND (reference sequence). V shed 5 bases, J shed 1 base, and the junction held 5 bases outside the gene matches. The CDR3 sequence is 16 residues long. CDR3 sequence reads: CASSPRDRGPQETQYF. In nucleotides, the CDR3 is TGTGCCAGTAGTCCCCGGGACAGGGGGCCCCAAGAGACCCAGTACTTC.

This clone was observed a few times. The rearrangement joins TRBV6-5 to TRBJ2-7, with D possibly being TRBD1 (6 bases). The CDR3 has 15 residues. The V gene's germline CDR1 is MNHEY and CDR2 SVGAGI. Trimming removed 4 bases from V and 2 bases from J, with 15 bases in between. The CDR3 nucleotides read TGTGCCAGCAGTTCCCGGGACATGTTAGCCTACGAGCAGTACTTC. Translation: CASSSRDMLAYEQYF.

The chain employs TRBV27 and TRBJ2-1; 13 bases are a match to TRBD2. Germline CDR1 MNHEY, CDR2 SMNVEV (reference sequence). This CDR3 spans 16 amino acids. Trimming removed 0 bases from V and 6 bases from J; junction bases left unmatched: 2. CDR3 DNA sequence: TGTGCCAGCAGTTTATCGAGGACTAGCGGGAGCAATGAGCAGTTCTTC. Translated: CASSLSRTSGSNEQFF.

This clone was observed a single time. This chain connects TRBV5-8 to TRBJ2-7, with D perhaps assigned TRBD1 or TRBD2 (6 bases each). The CDR3 runs to 15 residues. The ends were cut back, 1 base at V and 2 bases at J, with 13 bases in the middle. CDR1 and CDR2 from the germline V gene are SGHTS and YDEGEE. The CDR3 DNA sequence: TGTGCCAGCAGCTTGAGGGGGACTGGGGCCTACGAGCAGTACTTC. Translating it yields CASSLRGTGAYEQYF.

The chain is built from TRBV5-1 and TRBJ2-1; maybe TRBD2 (5 bases). Between the trimmed V and J ends, which lost 2 bases and 2 bases, there was a span of 11 bases. CDR1 and CDR2 from the germline V gene are SGHRS and YFSETQ. The CDR3 has 15 residues. This CDR3 is CASSFEGTAYNEQFF. The DNA of the CDR3 is TGCGCCAGCAGCTTTGAGGGTACCGCCTACAATGAGCAGTTCTTC.